The 28 T cell receptor beta chains below come from one sample, sequenced in a study of T cell responses to AZD1222 COVID-19 vaccine (dated by TCRdb to 2020 to 2022). Library preparation employed the immunoSEQ multiplex PCR assay. Drawn from immuneACCESS, this table holds only the in-frame rearrangements with V and J called that TCRdb kept. Clones are partly lost; checked studies trace under half to an unresolved V gene and leave the rest unexplained. The sample contains roughly 97,000 clones, approximately 89% of them found a single time. Clones ranked in the top ten supply 2.5% to 4% of the sample. In the paper's terms, the time point label means: about 28 days (+/-7) after the second vaccine dose. According to the study, the label for this sample's treatment or condition signals: meningococcal conjugate vaccine given as trial control. The specimen was peripheral blood, collected 28 days after the second dose of the MenACWY control vaccine. The receptor source for this set is an adult who received the MenACWY meningococcal vaccine as a control.

J is TRBJ1-6 and V is TRBV5-1; D call uncertain. V lost 1 base and J 9 bases, leaving 8 bases between the germline ends. Germline V gene lookup returns CDR1 SGHRS and CDR2 YFSETQ. There are 13 residues in the CDR3. DNA of the CDR3: TGCGCCAGCAGCTTGACGGTGGGTTCACCCCTCCACTTT. Its protein product is CASSLTVGSPLHF.

This rearrangement joins TRBV5-6 to TRBJ2-7; a possible D gene is TRBD1 (6 bases). The CDR3 covers 12 residues. Trimming took off 3 bases at V and 3 bases at J, with 7 bases between the two ends. CDR1 is SGHDT, CDR2 YYEEEE, per germline. CDR3: CASSSGVYEQYF. CDR3 nucleotide sequence: TGTGCCAGCAGCTCAGGGGTCTACGAGCAGTACTTC.

V and J are TRBV2 and TRBJ2-1; 9 bases line up with TRBD2. After removal of 2 bases from V and 16 bases from J, the junction contained 6 bases not matched to a gene. CDR3 length: 12 residues. Germline CDR1 is SNHLY and CDR2 is FYNNEI. The CDR3 is CASSERREGRFF. CDR3 bases: TGTGCCAGCAGTGAAAGGCGGGAGGGCCGATTCTTC.

The rearrangement joins TRBV7-2 to TRBJ1-6, with TRBD1 matching over 8 bases. The germline V gene encodes CDR1 SGHTA and CDR2 FQGNSA. Trimming took 3 bases from V and 10 from J; bases not matched to a gene: 8. The CDR3 totals 15 residues. This CDR3 is CASSFSLTGVSPLHF. CDR3 DNA: TGTGCCAGCAGCTTCAGCCTGACAGGGGTATCACCCCTCCACTTT.

This clone has just one count. V usage is TRBV19 and J usage is TRBJ1-1, with TRBD1 matching 8 bases. Germline CDR1 reads LNHDA; CDR2 reads SQIVND (reference sequence). Losses at the gene ends were 3 bases for V and 5 bases for J; bases not matched to a gene: 8. This CDR3 is 15 amino acids long. CDR3: CASSIRGQGGTEAFF. Written as DNA, the CDR3 is TGTGCCAGTAGTATCCGAGGACAGGGAGGAACTGAAGCTTTCTTT.

V and J are TRBV27 and TRBJ2-7; possibly TRBD2 for D (6 bases). Germline CDR1 reads MNHEY; CDR2 reads SMNVEV (reference sequence). The CDR3 is 13 amino acids. The V end was cut by 6 bases, the J end by 4 bases, with 13 bases between. The CDR3 region has the DNA TGTGCCAGCAGGGGAACTAGCAGGTACGAGCAGTACTTC. As protein: CASRGTSRYEQYF.

The V and J genes are TRBV7-2 and TRBJ2-7; D not resolved. V was pared by 2 bases and J by 3 bases, with 2 bases between. CDR3 length: 11 amino acids. Germline CDR1 and CDR2: SGHTA and FQGNSA. CDR3 in DNA: TGTGCCAGCAGCTTATACTACGAGCAGTACTTC. As protein: CASSLYYEQYF.

This clone was counted only a few times. The chain carries TRBV7-9 and TRBJ1-3; no reliable D call. V was clipped by 3 bases and J by 0 bases, with 15 bases between them. From germline, CDR1 is SEHNR and CDR2 FQNEAQ (reference sequence). The CDR3 is 17 residues long. DNA of the CDR3: TGTGCCAGCAGCTTTAATGGGCGCAGCTTCTCTGGAAACACCATATATTTT. As protein: CASSFNGRSFSGNTIYF.

The rearrangement links TRBV28 to TRBJ1-2; no reliable D call. The CDR3 is 14 amino acids. Germline V lookup: CDR1 MDHEN, CDR2 SYDVKM. The germline V and J ends were trimmed by 1 base and 2 bases, with 8 bases remaining between them. CDR3 in amino acids: CASSLSWANYGYTF. The CDR3 DNA reads TGTGCCAGCAGTTTATCGTGGGCCAACTATGGCTACACCTTC.

The chain couples TRBV28 to TRBJ1-2; 8 positions agree with TRBD1. Looked up from germline, CDR1 is MDHEN and CDR2 is SYDVKM. CDR3 length: 16 amino acids. Trimming removed 5 bases from V and 0 bases from J; junction bases left unmatched: 8. For the CDR3, the DNA is TGTGCCAGCAGTAACCACGGACAGGGACCTAACTATGGCTACACCTTC. It yields the protein CASSNHGQGPNYGYTF.

CDR3 amino acids: CATMGGHFVDNEQFF. The CDR3 DNA reads as TGTGCCACCATGGGGGGGCACTTTGTGGACAATGAGCAGTTCTTC. This rearrangement joins TRBV24-1 to TRBJ2-1; TRBD2 is a possible D gene (7 bases). V was shortened by 8 bases and J by 5 bases, with 18 bases between the two germline ends. CDR1 and CDR2 from the germline V gene are KGHDR and SFDVKD. This CDR3 region has 15 residues.

The CDR3, as DNA: TGCGCCAGCAGCTCTGGGACAACCTACAATGAGCAGTTCTTC. This gives the protein CASSSGTTYNEQFF. The rearrangement uses TRBV4-3 and TRBJ2-1, with D perhaps TRBD1 (6 bases). This CDR3 has 14 residues. CDR1 and CDR2 from the germline V gene are LGHNA and YSLEER. V was pared by 5 bases and J by 2 bases, with 10 bases between.

The chain has TRBV5-4 and TRBJ2-6; a possible D gene is TRBD1 (6 bases). CDR3 size: 17 residues. The germline V gene encodes CDR1 SGHNT and CDR2 YYREEE (reference sequence). Trimming pared 4 bases from V and 1 base from J, leaving 15 bases between. CDR3 sequence reads: CASSKGPTGSGANVLTF. In DNA, the CDR3 is TGTGCCAGCAGCAAAGGGCCTACAGGGTCTGGGGCCAACGTCCTGACTTTC.

This clone showed up just once. The chain uses TRBV10-3 and TRBJ1-2; possible D gene TRBD1, 6 bases. V was clipped by 6 bases and J by 5 bases, with 28 bases between them. Germline CDR1 ENHRY, CDR2 SYGVKD. This CDR3 is built from 18 residues. The CDR3 sequence is CAISPQGTLSSRGYGYTF. For the CDR3, the DNA is TGTGCCATCAGCCCACAGGGAACGCTATCTTCTAGAGGTTATGGCTACACCTTC.

V and J are TRBV3-1 (or the pseudogene TRBV3-2) and TRBJ2-1; TRBD2 matches 10 bases. Germline trimming cut 0 bases from V and 5 bases from J; bases unmatched to any gene: 10. The CDR3 contains 18 residues. CDR1 is LGHDT, CDR2 YNNKEL, per germline (reference sequence). The CDR3 is CASSQELVAGGKNNEQFF. CDR3 nucleotide sequence: TGTGCCAGCAGCCAAGAGTTAGTAGCGGGGGGAAAAAACAATGAGCAGTTCTTC.

This clone was counted once. This CDR3 is CASSQDGTITYQETQYF. The CDR3, as DNA: TGTGCCAGCAGCCAAGATGGAACTATCACCTACCAAGAGACCCAGTACTTC. This chain joins TRBV4-2 and TRBJ2-5; no definite D call. The CDR3 is made up of 17 amino acids. Germline V gives CDR1 LGHNA, CDR2 YNFKEQ. The V and J ends lost 0 bases and 0 bases respectively, with 14 bases between them.

The chain recombines TRBV7-2 with TRBJ2-7; D is unclear. Germline V CDR1 and CDR2: SGHTA, FQGNSA. The length of the CDR3 is 13 residues. Trimming took off 1 base at V and 4 bases at J, with 8 bases between the two ends. CDR3 sequence: CASSLEIVYEQYF. CDR3 sequence (DNA): TGTGCCAGCAGCTTAGAGATCGTTTACGAGCAGTACTTC.

The chain carries TRBV6-5 and TRBJ2-2, with a weak D call TRBD1 (5 bases). Germline CDR1 reads MNHEY; CDR2 reads SVGAGI. Trimming stripped 4 bases from V and 6 bases from J, with 6 bases between. CDR3 length: 12 amino acids. CDR3 loop: CASSFRAGELFF. The CDR3 region has the DNA TGTGCCAGCAGTTTCAGGGCCGGGGAGCTGTTTTTT.

This clone has only one observation. This chain uses TRBV29-1 with TRBJ1-1; D unclear. Germline lookup yields CDR1 SQVTM and CDR2 ANQGSEA. The CDR3 consists of 12 residues. V was pared by 3 bases and J by 1 base, with 6 bases between. The CDR3 sequence: CSVDRANTEAFF. In DNA, the CDR3 is TGCAGCGTTGATCGGGCGAACACTGAAGCTTTCTTT.

This clone showed up just once. The rearrangement joins TRBV4-2 to TRBJ2-7; D gene unclear. The germline V and J ends were trimmed by 0 bases and 7 bases, with 16 bases remaining between them. CDR1 is LGHNA and CDR2 is YNFKEQ in the germline V gene. This CDR3 spans 15 amino acids. The CDR3 protein is CASSQDLEPMEEQYF. In nucleotides, the CDR3 is TGTGCCAGCAGCCAAGATTTGGAACCTATGGAAGAGCAGTACTTC.

The V gene is TRBV7-3, the J gene TRBJ1-2, with 11 bases fitting TRBD1. J lost 8 bases, V lost 6 bases, and 2 bases had no gene match. This CDR3 spans 12 amino acids. The germline CDR1 and CDR2 sequences are SGHTA and FQGTGA. CDR3 loop: CASRGQGAGYTF. The CDR3, as DNA: TGTGCCAGCAGAGGACAGGGGGCGGGCTACACCTTC.

This chain joins TRBV18 and TRBJ1-3, with TRBD1 as a possible D gene (6 bases). Trimming shortened V by 4 bases and J by 0 bases, and 13 bases separated the two germline ends. This CDR3 is built from 16 residues. The germline V gene encodes CDR1 KGHSH and CDR2 LQKENI. The CDR3 sequence: CASSRKTGSSGNTIYF. The CDR3 nucleotides are TGTGCCAGCTCACGGAAAACAGGGAGCTCTGGAAACACCATATATTTT.

In this sample, this clone turned up once. The rearrangement uses TRBV6-2 or TRBV6-3 and TRBJ1-1; D remains ambiguous. The CDR3 consists of 12 residues. Deletions cut 5 bases from V and 1 base from J, with 5 bases between. Looked up from germline, CDR1 is MNHEY and CDR2 is SVGEGT. The CDR3 coding sequence is TGTGCCAGCAGTGTGGGGAACACTGAAGCTTTCTTT. It translates to CASSVGNTEAFF.

The table lists this clone with many counts. V gene TRBV4-3 combines with J gene TRBJ2-7, with a weak D call TRBD1 (6 bases). Germline CDR1 reads LGHNA; CDR2 reads YSLEER. Trimming stripped 4 bases from V and 0 bases from J, with 13 bases between. The CDR3 loop spans 15 amino acids. The CDR3 DNA follows: TGCGCCAGCAGCCCTGCCTTAGGGGGCTCCTACGAGCAGTACTTC. It yields the protein CASSPALGGSYEQYF.

The chain employs TRBV11-1 and TRBJ2-7, with 7 positions matching TRBD1. CDR1 is SGHAT and CDR2 is FQDESV in the germline V gene (reference sequence). This CDR3 region has 16 residues. Germline trimming cut 1 base from V and 1 base from J; bases unmatched to any gene: 7. CDR3 amino acids: CASSLVTGVRSYEQYF. The DNA for the CDR3 is TGTGCCAGCAGCTTAGTAACAGGGGTGAGGTCCTACGAGCAGTACTTC.

The sample holds one count of this clone. The chain carries TRBV4-2 and TRBJ1-6; 7 nucleotides match TRBD1. Trimming removed 3 bases from V and 7 bases from J; junction bases left unmatched: 3. This CDR3 spans 14 amino acids. Germline loops: CDR1 LGHNA, CDR2 YNFKEQ. Here the CDR3 DNA reads TGTGCCAGCAGCCAGGCGACAGGGAATTCACCCCTCCACTTT. This gives the protein CASSQATGNSPLHF.

The V call is TRBV6-5, the J call TRBJ2-3; 7 bases are a match to TRBD2. V gave up 6 bases and J gave up 10 bases; unmatched junction bases: 7. Germline V gene lookup returns CDR1 MNHEY and CDR2 SVGAGI. CDR3 length equals 12 residues. The CDR3 reads CASRRDYFPQYF. Here the CDR3 DNA reads TGTGCCAGCAGGAGGGACTATTTCCCGCAGTATTTT.

The chain joins TRBV5-1 to TRBJ2-1, with 9 nucleotides matching TRBD1. This CDR3 spans 19 amino acids. Per the germline V gene, CDR1 is SGHRS and CDR2 is YFSETQ. V trimming: 4 bases; J trimming: 0 bases; junction bases outside the gene matches: 14. The CDR3 loop reads CASSASPVGQGSSYNEQFF. The DNA of the CDR3 is TGCGCCAGCAGCGCATCCCCGGTTGGACAGGGGAGCTCCTACAATGAGCAGTTCTTC. Full variable domain (outside the CDR3, taken from reference TRBV5-1 and TRBJ2-1): KAGVTQTPRYLIKTRGQQVTLSCSPISGHRSVSWYQQTPGQGLQFLFEYFSETQRNKGNFPGRFSGRQFSNSRSEMNVSTLELGDSALYLCASSASPVGQGSSYNEQFFGPGTRLTVL.